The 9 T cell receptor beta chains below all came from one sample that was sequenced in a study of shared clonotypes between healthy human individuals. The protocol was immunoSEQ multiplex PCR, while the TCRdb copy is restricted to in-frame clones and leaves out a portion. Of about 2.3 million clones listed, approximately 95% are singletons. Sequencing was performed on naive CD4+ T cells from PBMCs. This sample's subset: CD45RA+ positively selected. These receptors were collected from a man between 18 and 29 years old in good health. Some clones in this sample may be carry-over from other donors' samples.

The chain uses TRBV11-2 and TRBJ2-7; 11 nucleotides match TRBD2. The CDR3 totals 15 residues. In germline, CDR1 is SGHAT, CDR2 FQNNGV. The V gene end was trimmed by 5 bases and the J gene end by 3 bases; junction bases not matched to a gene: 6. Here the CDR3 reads CASSQTSGRIYEQYF. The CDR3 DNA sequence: TGTGCCAGCAGCCAAACTAGCGGGAGAATCTACGAGCAGTACTTC.

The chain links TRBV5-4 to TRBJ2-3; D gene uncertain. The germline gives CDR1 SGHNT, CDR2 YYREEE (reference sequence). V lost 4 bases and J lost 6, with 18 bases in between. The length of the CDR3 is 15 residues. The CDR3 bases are TGTGCCAGCAGCCCATCCTGGACCCACACGGATACGCAGTATTTT. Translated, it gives CASSPSWTHTDTQYF.

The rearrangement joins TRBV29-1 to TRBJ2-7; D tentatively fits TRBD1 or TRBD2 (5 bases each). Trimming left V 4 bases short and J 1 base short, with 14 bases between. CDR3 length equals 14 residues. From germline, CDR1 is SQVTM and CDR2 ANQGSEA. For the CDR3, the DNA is TGCAGCGTTGGGGGACCCCCCGGTTCCTACGAGCAGTACTTC. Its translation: CSVGGPPGSYEQYF.

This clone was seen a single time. The CDR3 DNA reads as TGTGCCAGCAGGAAGCGGGAGGACAACAATGAGCAGTTCTTC. Amino acids: CASRKREDNNEQFF. The V and J genes are TRBV6-6 and TRBJ2-1, with 9 bases lining up with TRBD2. The CDR3 has 14 residues. V was pared by 6 bases and J by 5 bases, with 5 bases of the junction left unmatched. CDR1 MNHNY and CDR2 SVGAGI come from the germline V gene (reference sequence).

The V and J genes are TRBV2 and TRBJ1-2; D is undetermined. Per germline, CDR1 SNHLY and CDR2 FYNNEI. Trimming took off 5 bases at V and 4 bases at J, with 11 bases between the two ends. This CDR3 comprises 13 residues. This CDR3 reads CASSLKSPYGYTF. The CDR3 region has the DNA TGTGCCAGCAGTCTCAAGAGCCCCTATGGCTACACCTTC.

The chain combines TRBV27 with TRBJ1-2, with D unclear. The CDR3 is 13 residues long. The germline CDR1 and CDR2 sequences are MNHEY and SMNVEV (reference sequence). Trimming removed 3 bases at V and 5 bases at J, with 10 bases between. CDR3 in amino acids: CASSFSLGYGYTF. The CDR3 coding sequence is TGTGCCAGCAGTTTTTCACTGGGTTATGGCTACACCTTC.

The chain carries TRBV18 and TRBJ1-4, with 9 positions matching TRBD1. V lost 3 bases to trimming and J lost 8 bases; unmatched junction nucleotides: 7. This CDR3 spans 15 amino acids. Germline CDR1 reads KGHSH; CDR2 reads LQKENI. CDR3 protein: CASSPSGTGQEKLFF. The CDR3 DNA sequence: TGTGCCAGCTCACCGTCAGGGACAGGGCAGGAAAAACTGTTTTTT.

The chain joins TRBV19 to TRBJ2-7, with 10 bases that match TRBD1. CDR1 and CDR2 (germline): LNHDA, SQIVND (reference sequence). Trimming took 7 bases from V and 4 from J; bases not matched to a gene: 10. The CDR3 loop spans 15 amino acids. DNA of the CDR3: TGTGCCAGTAAATCCGGACAGGGGGAGAGATACGAGCAGTACTTC. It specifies CASKSGQGERYEQYF.

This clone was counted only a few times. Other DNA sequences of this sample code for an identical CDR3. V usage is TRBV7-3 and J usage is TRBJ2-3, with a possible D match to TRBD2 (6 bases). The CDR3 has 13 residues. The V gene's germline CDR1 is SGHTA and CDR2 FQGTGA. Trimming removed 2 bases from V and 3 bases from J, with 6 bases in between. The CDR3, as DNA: TGTGCCAGCAGCTTAGGGGGGACAGATACGCAGTATTTT. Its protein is CASSLGGTDTQYF.